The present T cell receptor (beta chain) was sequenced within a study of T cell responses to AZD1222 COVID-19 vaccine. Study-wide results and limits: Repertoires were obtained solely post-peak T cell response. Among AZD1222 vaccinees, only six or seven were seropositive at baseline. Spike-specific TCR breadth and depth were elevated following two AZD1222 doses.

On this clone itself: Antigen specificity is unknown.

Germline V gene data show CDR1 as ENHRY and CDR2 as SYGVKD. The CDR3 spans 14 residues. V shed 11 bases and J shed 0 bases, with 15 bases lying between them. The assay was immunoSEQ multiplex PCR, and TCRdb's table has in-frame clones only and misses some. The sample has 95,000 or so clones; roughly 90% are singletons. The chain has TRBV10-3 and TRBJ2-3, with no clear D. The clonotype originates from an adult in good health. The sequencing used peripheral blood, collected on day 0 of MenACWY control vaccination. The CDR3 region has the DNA TGTGCCTCGAGCCCCCGGCTTAGCACAGATACGCAGTATTTT. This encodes CASSPRLSTDTQYF.